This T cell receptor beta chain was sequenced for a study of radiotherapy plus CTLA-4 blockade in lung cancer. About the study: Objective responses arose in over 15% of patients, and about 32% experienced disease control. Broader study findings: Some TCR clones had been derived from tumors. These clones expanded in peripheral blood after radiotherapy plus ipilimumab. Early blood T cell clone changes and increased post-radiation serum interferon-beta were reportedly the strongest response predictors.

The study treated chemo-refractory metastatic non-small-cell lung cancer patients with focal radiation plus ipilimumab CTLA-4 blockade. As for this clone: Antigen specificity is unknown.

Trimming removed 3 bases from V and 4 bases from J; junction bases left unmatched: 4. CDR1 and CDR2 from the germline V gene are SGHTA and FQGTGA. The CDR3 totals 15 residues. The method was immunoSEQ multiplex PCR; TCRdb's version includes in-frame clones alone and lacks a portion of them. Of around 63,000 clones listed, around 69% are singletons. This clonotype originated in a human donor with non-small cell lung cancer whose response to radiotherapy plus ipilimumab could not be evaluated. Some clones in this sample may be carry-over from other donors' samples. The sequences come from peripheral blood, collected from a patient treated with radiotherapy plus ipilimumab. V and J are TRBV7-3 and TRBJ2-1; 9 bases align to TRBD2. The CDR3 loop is CASSLGAGGYNEQFF. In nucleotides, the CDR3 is TGTGCCAGCAGCTTGGGCGCGGGGGGGTACAATGAGCAGTTCTTC.